This T cell receptor beta chain emerged from a study of T cell repertoires in cytomegalovirus infection. Across the whole study: Carrying CMV and the relevant HLA type showed in public TCR beta signatures. Study results and caveats: The cumulative frequency of public TCR beta families identified carriers of CMV plus the relevant HLA. The study found HLA-C-restricted CMV-specific TCR beta clonotypes dominating the ex vivo response.

The germline gives CDR1 MDHEN, CDR2 SYDVKM. V lost 5 bases, J lost 4 bases, and 18 bases lay in between. CDR3 length: 15 amino acids. TCRdb ran MiXCR on the reads and lists one entry per CDR3 protein. The sample lists hundreds of thousands of distinct CDR3 sequences, more than 9% occurring once. This clonotype was observed at least ten times. Its target is unknown. This TCR was recovered from a human donor in good health (CMV status not recorded). Some clones in this sample may be carry-over from other donors' samples. The chain links TRBV28 to TRBJ2-7; D is ambiguous. The specimen sequenced was PBMCs. CDR3 nucleotides: TGTGCCAGCAGTGGCTTACGCCTTAGTGGGTACGAGCAGTACTTC. Amino acid sequence: CASSGLRLSGYEQYF.